The rows below give T cell receptor beta chains drawn from one sample of a study of blood T cells in healthy people across ages. TCRdb itself ran the 5' RACE reads through MiXCR, one entry per CDR3 protein. The table shows about 720,000 distinct CDR3 sequences, with about 20% occurring only once. The sequencing sample was made of blood. The receptors were gathered from a man in his 70s in good health. CDR3s include the opening cysteine and the closing phenylalanine or tryptophan. D genes are given only for firm matches. The size of a clone is reported for some rows only, either as once, few or many, or as a class for expanded clones.

>TRBV18|NA|NA|TRBJ2-3
CASSPRLQAADTQYF
TGTGCCAGCTCACCTAGACTACAGGCGGCTGATACGCAGTATTTT
>TRBV10-3|few|TRBD2|TRBJ2-3
CAISPGLGSSTDTQYF
TGTGCCATCAGCCCGGGACTAGGGTCCTCCACAGATACGCAGTATTTT
>TRBV4-3|few|NA|TRBJ1-2
CASSQVPAGSYGYTF
TGCGCCAGCAGCCAAGTACCTGCAGGGAGCTATGGCTACACCTTC
>TRBV7-9|NA|NA|TRBJ2-3
CASGTHVGTSTDTQYF
TGTGCCAGCGGTACGCACGTGGGGACTTCCACAGATACGCAGTATTTT
>TRBV7-2|few|NA|TRBJ2-5
CATREVGETQYF
TGTGCCACCAGGGAGGTGGGGGAGACCCAGTACTTC
>TRBV10-2|few|NA|TRBJ2-7
CASRGGLNTYEQYF
TGCGCCAGCAGAGGGGGACTAAATACCTACGAGCAGTACTTC
>TRBV3-1|NA|NA|TRBJ2-4
CASSQSGRDKNIQYF
TGTGCCAGCAGCCAAAGTGGAAGGGACAAAAACATTCAGTACTTC
>TRBV21-1|NA|NA|TRBJ1-2
CASSKARRDTLNYGYTF
TGTGCCAGCAGCAAAGCGCGTCGGGACACACTTAACTATGGCTACACCTTC
>TRBV12-3/TRBV12-4|NA|NA|TRBJ2-7
CASSLWRAPLGAIHEQYF
TGTGCCAGCAGTTTGTGGAGGGCACCGCTTGGGGCGATCCACGAGCAGTACTTC
>TRBV24-1|NA|TRBD2|TRBJ2-3
CATSDSPGLAGKTDTQYF
TGTGCCACCAGTGATTCCCCGGGACTAGCGGGAAAAACAGATACGCAGTATTTT
>TRBV11-2|few|NA|TRBJ2-3
CASRPEAKYTDTQYF
TGTGCCAGCCGACCGGAGGCAAAATACACAGATACGCAGTATTTT
>TRBV7-7|few|NA|TRBJ2-5
CASSPYKGEETQYF
TGTGCCAGCAGCCCATATAAGGGGGAAGAGACCCAGTACTTC
>TRBV7-9|NA|NA|TRBJ2-3
CASSLPAGVGPSTDTQYF
TGTGCCAGCAGCTTACCAGCGGGTGTAGGCCCTAGCACAGATACGCAGTATTTT
>TRBV6-2/TRBV6-3|NA|NA|TRBJ1-5
CASSYGLVNQPQHF
TGTGCCAGCAGTTATGGATTAGTAAATCAGCCCCAGCATTTT
>TRBV12-3/TRBV12-4|few|TRBD2|TRBJ2-1
CASSQGRLAGLTYNEQFF
TGTGCCAGCAGCCAAGGGAGGCTAGCGGGACTCACCTACAATGAGCAGTTCTTC
>TRBV5-5|many|NA|TRBJ1-5
CASSLSGHQPQHF
TGTGCCAGCAGCTTGTCAGGTCATCAGCCCCAGCATTTT
>TRBV5-1|NA|NA|TRBJ2-5
CASSLATGGPQETQYF
TGCGCCAGCAGCTTGGCAACAGGCGGGCCTCAAGAGACCCAGTACTTC
>TRBV5-1|few|NA|TRBJ2-7
CASSPQGSGFYEQYF
TGCGCCAGCAGCCCACAGGGTTCAGGGTTCTACGAGCAGTACTTC
>TRBV3-1|NA|TRBD2|TRBJ2-1
CASSRYGLAGNNEQFF
TGTGCCAGCAGCCGATACGGACTAGCGGGAAACAATGAGCAGTTCTTC
>TRBV19|NA|NA|TRBJ2-3
CASSYHPNGGDTQYF
TGTGCCAGTAGTTACCATCCCAACGGGGGCGATACGCAGTATTTT
>TRBV18|NA|NA|TRBJ1-2
CASSSGRRYGYTF
TGTGCCAGCTCGTCGGGACGGCGTTATGGCTACACCTTC
>TRBV6-5|few|NA|TRBJ2-3
CAGGDTQYF
TGTGCCGGCGGGGATACGCAGTATTTT
>TRBV12-5|few|NA|TRBJ1-2
CASEIRTATNPYGYTF
TGTGCTAGTGAAATACGGACGGCGACTAATCCCTATGGCTACACCTTC
>TRBV5-5|many|TRBD2|TRBJ2-5
CASNNGGGQETQYF
TGTGCCAGCAACAACGGGGGGGGACAAGAGACCCAGTACTTC
>TRBV6-6|NA|TRBD1|TRBJ1-4
CASRSPGQGMEKLFF
TGTGCCAGCAGGTCACCGGGACAGGGTATGGAAAAACTGTTTTTT